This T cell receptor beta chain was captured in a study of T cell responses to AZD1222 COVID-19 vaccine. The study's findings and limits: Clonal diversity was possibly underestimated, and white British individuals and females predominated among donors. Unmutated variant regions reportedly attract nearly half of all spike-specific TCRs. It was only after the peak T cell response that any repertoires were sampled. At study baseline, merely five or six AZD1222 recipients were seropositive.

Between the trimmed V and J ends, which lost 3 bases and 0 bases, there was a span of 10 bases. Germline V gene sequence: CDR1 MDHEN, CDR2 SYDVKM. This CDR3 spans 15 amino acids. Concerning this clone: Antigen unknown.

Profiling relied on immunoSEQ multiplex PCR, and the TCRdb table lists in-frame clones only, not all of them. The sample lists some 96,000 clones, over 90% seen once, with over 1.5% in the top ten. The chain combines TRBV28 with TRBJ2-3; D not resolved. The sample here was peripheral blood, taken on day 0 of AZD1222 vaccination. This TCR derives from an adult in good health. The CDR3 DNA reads TGTGCCAGCAGTTTGGTACCCTCTAGCACAGATACGCAGTATTTT. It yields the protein CASSLVPSSTDTQYF. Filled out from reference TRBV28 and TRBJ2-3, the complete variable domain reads DVKVTQSSRYLVKRTGEKVFLECVQDMDHENMFWYRQDPGLGLRLIYFSYDVKMKEKGDIPEGYSVSREKKERFSLILESASTNQTSMYLCASSLVPSSTDTQYFGPGTRLTVL.